This entry features one T cell receptor (beta chain) sequence. Its matching antigen is unknown. The naive CD8 subset, CD45RO-negative cells positively selected for CCR7, excluded terminally differentiated effector memory CD45RA+ cells. Execution of the assay was at deep level. Only in-frame clones appear in the TCRdb table, and some are missing; sequencing was by immunoSEQ multiplex PCR. Here the sample spans millions of clones, 85% to 95% being singletons. Trimming removed 4 bases from V and 4 bases from J, with 19 bases in between. The CDR3 sequence is 16 residues long. Germline CDR1 reads MDHEN; CDR2 reads SYDVKM. The data belong to a study of shared clonotypes between healthy human individuals. Study-level information: The cohort comprised a couple of women and a few men. Their ages spanned 18 to 49 years. Each donor's CD8 memory used one plate, CD8 naive two, each CD4 subset three.

Whole-study findings and limits: Depth of sequencing was expected to influence donor clonotype sharing.

This sequence was found in a man in his late teens or twenties in good health. The chain links TRBV28 to TRBJ1-1, with D possibly TRBD1 on 5 matching bases. Material: naive CD8+ T cells sorted from blood. This CDR3 is CASSSPSTGVSTEAFF. The CDR3 bases are TGTGCCAGCAGTTCCCCATCGACGGGGGTGAGCACTGAAGCTTTCTTT. The variable domain in full, with the rest retrieved from reference TRBV28 and TRBJ1-1, is DVKVTQSSRYLVKRTGEKVFLECVQDMDHENMFWYRQDPGLGLRLIYFSYDVKMKEKGDIPEGYSVSREKKERFSLILESASTNQTSMYLCASSSPSTGVSTEAFFGQGTRLTVV.